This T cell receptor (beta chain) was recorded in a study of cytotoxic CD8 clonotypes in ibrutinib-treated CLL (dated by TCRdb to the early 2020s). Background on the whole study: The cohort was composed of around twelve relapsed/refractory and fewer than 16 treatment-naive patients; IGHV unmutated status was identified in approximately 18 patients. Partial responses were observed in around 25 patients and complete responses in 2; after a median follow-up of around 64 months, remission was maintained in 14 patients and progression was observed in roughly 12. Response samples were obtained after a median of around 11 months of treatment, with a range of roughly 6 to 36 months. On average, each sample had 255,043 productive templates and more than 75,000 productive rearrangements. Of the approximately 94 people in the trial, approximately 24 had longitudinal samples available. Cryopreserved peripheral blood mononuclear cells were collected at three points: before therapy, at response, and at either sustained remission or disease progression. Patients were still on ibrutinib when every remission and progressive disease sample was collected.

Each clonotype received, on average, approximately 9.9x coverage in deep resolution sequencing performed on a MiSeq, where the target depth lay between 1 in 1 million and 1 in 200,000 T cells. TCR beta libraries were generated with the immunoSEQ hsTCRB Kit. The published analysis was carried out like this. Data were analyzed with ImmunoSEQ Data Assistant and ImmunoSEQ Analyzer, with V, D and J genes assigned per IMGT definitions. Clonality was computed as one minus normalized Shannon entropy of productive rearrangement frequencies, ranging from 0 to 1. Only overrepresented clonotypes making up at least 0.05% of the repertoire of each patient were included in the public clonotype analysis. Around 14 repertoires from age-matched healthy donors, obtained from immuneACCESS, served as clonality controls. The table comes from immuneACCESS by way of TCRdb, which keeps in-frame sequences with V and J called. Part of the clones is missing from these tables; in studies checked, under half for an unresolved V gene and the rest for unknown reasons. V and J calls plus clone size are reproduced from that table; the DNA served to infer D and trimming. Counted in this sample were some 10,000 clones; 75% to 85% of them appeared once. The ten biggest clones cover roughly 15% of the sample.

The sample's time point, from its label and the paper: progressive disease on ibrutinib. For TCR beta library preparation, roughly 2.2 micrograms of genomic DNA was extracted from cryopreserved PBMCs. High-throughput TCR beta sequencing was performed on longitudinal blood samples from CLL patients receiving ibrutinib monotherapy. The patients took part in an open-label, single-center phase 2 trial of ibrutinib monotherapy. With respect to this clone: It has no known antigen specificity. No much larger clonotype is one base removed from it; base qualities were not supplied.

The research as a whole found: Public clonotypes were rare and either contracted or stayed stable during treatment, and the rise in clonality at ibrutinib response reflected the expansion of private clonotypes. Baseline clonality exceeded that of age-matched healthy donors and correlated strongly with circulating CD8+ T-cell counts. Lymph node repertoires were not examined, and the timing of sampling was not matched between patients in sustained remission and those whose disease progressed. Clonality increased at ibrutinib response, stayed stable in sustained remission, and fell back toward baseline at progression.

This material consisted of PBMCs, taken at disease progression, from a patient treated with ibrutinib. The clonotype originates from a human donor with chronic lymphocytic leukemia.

The CDR3 reads CAISEDYPLSGANVLTF. DNA sequence: TGTGCCATCAGTGAGGACTATCCCCTTAGTGGGGCCAACGTCCTGACTTTC. The chain was built from TRBV10-3 and TRBJ2-6; 5 matching bases give a weak D call of TRBD2. From a lookup of the germline V gene, CDR1 and CDR2 are ENHRY and SYGVKD. V is shortened by 2 bases, J by 3 bases, and the region joining them spans 14 bases. The CDR3, from cysteine to phenylalanine, totals 17 residues. Just CDR3 DNA is preserved here, 51 bases in frame from base 1.